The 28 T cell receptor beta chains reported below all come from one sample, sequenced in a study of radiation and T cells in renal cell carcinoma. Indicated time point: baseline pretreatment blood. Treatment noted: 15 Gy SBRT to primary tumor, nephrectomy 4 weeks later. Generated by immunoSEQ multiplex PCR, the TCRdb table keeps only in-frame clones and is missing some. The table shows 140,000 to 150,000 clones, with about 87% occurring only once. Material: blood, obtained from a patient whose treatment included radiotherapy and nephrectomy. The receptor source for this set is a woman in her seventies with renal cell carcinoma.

The CDR3 coding sequence is TGTGCCAGCAGCTCAATCCTGGGGGGCGAGCAGTACTTC. Protein: CASSSILGGEQYF. V is TRBV2 and J is TRBJ2-7, with D perhaps matching TRBD2 (6 bases). CDR1 and CDR2 from the germline V gene are SNHLY and FYNNEI. CDR3 length: 13 residues. Trimming pared 6 bases from V and 6 bases from J, leaving 15 bases between.

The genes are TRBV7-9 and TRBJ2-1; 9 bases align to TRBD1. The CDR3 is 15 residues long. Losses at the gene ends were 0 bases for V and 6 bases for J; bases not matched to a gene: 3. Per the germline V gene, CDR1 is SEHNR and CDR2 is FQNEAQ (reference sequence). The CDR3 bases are TGTGCCAGCAGCTTAGCACAGGGGGCACGCAATGAGCAGTTCTTC. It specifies CASSLAQGARNEQFF.

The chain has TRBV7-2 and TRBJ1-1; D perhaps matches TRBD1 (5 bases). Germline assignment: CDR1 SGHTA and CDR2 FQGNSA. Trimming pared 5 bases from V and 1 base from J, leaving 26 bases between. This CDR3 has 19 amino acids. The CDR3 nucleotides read TGTGCCAGCAGCCGGCGAGGGCTGGAAAGGGGCGCAGGGAACACTGAAGCTTTCTTT. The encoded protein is CASSRRGLERGAGNTEAFF.

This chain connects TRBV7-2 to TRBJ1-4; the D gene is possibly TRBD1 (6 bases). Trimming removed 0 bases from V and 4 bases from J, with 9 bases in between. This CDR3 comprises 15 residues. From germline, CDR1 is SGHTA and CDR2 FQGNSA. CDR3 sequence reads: CASSLAGGDNEKLFF. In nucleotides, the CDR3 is TGTGCCAGCAGCTTAGCAGGGGGTGATAATGAAAAACTGTTTTTT.

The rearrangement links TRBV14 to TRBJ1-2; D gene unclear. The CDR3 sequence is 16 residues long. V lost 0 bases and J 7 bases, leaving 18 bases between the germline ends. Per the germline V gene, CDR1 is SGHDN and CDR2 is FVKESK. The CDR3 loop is CASSQDTSGKLSGYTF. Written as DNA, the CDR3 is TGTGCCAGCAGCCAAGATACCTCCGGGAAACTCAGTGGCTACACCTTC.

The CDR3 DNA is TGTGCCAGCAGCATAAGGGAGAGCGACTACGAGCAGTACTTC. Translated, it gives CASSIRESDYEQYF. The chain uses TRBV5-5 and TRBJ2-7; D possibly corresponds to TRBD2 (5 bases). This CDR3 has 14 amino acids. Trimming pared 4 bases from V and 3 bases from J, leaving 14 bases between. CDR1 is SGHKS, CDR2 YYEKEE, per germline (reference sequence).

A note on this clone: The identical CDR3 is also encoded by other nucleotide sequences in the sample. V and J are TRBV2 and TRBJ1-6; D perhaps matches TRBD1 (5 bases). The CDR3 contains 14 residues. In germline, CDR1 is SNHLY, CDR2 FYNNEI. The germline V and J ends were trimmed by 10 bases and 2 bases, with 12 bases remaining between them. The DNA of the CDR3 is TGTGCCACCGAGCGGGGCGCCTATAATTCACCCCTCCACTTT. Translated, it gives CATERGAYNSPLHF.

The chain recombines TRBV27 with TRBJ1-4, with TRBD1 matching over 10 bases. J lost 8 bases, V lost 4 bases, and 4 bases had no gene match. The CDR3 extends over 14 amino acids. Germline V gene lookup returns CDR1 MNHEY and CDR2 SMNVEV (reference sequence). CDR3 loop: CASSSGQGWEKLFF. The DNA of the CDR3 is TGTGCCAGCAGTTCGGGACAGGGGTGGGAAAAACTGTTTTTT.

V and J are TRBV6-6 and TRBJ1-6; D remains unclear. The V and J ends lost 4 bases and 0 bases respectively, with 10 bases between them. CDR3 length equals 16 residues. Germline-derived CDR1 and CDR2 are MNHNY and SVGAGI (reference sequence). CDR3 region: CASSSTGSSYNSPLHF. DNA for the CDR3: TGTGCCAGCAGTTCAACTGGGAGCTCCTATAATTCACCCCTCCACTTT.

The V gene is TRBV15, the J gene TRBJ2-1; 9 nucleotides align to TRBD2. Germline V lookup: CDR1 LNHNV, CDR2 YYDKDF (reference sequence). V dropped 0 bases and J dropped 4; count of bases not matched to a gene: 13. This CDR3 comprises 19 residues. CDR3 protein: CATSRERASGVDRYNEQFF. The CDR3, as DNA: TGTGCCACCAGCAGAGAGCGGGCTAGCGGGGTCGACAGATACAATGAGCAGTTCTTC.

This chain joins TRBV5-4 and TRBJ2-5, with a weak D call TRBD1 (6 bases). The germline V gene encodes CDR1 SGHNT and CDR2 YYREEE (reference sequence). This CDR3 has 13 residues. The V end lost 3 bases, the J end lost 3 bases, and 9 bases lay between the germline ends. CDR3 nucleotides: TGTGCCAGCAGCTCACAGGGAGAAGAGACCCAGTACTTC. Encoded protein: CASSSQGEETQYF.

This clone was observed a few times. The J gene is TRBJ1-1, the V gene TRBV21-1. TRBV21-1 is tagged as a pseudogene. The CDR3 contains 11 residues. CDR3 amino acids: CASNIGDEAFF. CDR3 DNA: TGTGCCAGCAATATCGGCGATGAAGCTTTCTTT.

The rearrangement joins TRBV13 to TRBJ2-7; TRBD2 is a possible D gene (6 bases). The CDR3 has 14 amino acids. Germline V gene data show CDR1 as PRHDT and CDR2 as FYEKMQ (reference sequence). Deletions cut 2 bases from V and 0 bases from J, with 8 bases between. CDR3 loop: CASSLPGGSYEQYF. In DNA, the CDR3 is TGTGCCAGCAGCTTACCCGGGGGCTCCTACGAGCAGTACTTC. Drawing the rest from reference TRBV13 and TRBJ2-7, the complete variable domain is AAGVIQSPRHLIKEKRETATLKCYPIPRHDTVYWYQQGPGQDPQFLISFYEKMQSDKGSIPDRFSAQQFSDYHSELNMSSLELGDSALYFCASSLPGGSYEQYFGPGTRLTVT.

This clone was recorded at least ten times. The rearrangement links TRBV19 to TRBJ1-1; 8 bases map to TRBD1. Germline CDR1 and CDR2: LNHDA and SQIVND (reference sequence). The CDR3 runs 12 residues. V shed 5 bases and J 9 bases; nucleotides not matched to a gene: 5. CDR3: CASSSRTGKAFF. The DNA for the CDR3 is TGTGCCAGTAGTTCCCGGACAGGGAAAGCTTTCTTT.

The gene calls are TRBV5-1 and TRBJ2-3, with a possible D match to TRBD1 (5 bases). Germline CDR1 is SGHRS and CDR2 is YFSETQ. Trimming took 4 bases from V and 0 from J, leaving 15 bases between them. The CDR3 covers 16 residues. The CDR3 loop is CASSVRGATSTDTQYF. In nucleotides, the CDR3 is TGCGCCAGCAGCGTTAGGGGCGCAACTAGCACAGATACGCAGTATTTT.

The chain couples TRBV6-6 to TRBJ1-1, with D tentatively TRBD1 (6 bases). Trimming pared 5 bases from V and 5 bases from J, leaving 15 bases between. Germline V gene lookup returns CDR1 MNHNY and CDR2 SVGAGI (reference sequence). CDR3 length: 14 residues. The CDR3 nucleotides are TGTGCCAGCAGTGACAGGCTCGCACAGACTGAAGCTTTCTTT. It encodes CASSDRLAQTEAFF.

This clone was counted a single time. This CDR3 reads CASSEGRGSNQPQHF. CDR3 sequence (DNA): TGTGCCAGCAGTGAGGGCAGGGGGAGCAATCAGCCCCAGCATTTT. The rearrangement joins TRBV2 to TRBJ1-5; 7 bases fit TRBD1. Per germline, CDR1 SNHLY and CDR2 FYNNEI. The V gene end was trimmed by 3 bases and the J gene end by 1 base; junction bases not matched to a gene: 3. The CDR3 runs 15 residues. Drawing the rest from reference TRBV2 and TRBJ1-5, the complete variable domain is EPEVTQTPSHQVTQMGQEVILRCVPISNHLYFYWYRQILGQKVEFLVSFYNNEISEKSEIFDDQFSVERPDGSNFTLKIRSTKLEDSAMYFCASSEGRGSNQPQHFGDGTRLSIL.

The CDR3 coding sequence is TGTGCCAGCAGTCCCATGGGACAGGGGAACTATAATTCACCCCTCCACTTT. This translates into CASSPMGQGNYNSPLHF. This chain joins TRBV27 and TRBJ1-6; 10 nucleotides line up with TRBD1. The CDR3 is made up of 17 amino acids. Per the germline V gene, CDR1 is MNHEY and CDR2 is SMNVEV (reference sequence). Losses at the gene ends were 5 bases for V and 3 bases for J; bases not matched to a gene: 7.

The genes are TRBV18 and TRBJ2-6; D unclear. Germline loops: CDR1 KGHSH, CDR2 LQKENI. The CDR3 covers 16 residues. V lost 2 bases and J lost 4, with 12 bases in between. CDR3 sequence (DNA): TGTGCCAGCTCACCAGTGGGCTCCCCCGGGGCCAACGTCCTGACTTTC. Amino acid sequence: CASSPVGSPGANVLTF.

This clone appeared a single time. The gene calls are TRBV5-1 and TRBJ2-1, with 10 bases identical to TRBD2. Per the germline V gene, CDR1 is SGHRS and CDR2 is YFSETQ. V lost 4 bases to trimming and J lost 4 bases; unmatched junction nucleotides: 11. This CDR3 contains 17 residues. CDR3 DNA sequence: TGCGCCAGCAGCCCGACTAGCGGGTCCGCTTCGTACAATGAGCAGTTCTTC. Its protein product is CASSPTSGSASYNEQFF.

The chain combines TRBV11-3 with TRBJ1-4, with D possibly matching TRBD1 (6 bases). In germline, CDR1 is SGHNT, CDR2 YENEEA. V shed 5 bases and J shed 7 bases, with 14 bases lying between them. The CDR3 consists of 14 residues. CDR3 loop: CASSAGRGGEKLFF. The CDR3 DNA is TGTGCCAGCAGCGCCGGCAGGGGCGGTGAAAAACTGTTTTTT.

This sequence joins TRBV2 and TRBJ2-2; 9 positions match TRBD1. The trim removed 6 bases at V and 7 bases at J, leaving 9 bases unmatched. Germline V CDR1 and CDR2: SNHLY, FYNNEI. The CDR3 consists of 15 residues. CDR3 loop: CASRGTGGAGGELFF. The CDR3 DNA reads TGTGCCAGCAGGGGTACAGGGGGCGCCGGCGGGGAGCTGTTTTTT.

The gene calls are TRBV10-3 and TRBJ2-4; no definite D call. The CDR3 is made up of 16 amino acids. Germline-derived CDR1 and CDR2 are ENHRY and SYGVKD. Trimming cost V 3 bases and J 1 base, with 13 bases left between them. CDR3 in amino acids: CAISDPGDRAKNIQYF. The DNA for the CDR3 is TGTGCCATCAGTGACCCCGGTGATAGGGCCAAAAACATTCAGTACTTC.

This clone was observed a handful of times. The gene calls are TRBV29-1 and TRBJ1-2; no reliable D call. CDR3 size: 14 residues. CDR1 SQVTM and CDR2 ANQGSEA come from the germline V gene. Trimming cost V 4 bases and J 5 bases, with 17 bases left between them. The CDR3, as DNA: TGCAGCGTTGTAACCAAGGGAGGATATTATGGCTACACCTTC. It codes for CSVVTKGGYYGYTF.

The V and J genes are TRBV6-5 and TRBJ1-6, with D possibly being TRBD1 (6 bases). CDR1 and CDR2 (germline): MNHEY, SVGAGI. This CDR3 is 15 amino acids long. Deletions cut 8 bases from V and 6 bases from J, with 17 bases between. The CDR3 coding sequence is TGTGCCAGCCGCGAGAGGGGACACAGTAATTCACCCCTCCACTTT. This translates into CASRERGHSNSPLHF.

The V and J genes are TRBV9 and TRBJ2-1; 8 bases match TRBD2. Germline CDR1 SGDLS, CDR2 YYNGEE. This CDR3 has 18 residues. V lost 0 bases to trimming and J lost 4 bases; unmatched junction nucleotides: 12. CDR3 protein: CASSVGPKGGGLYNEQFF. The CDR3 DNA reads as TGTGCCAGCAGCGTAGGCCCAAAGGGCGGGGGGCTTTACAATGAGCAGTTCTTC. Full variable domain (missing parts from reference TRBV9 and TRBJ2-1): DSGVTQTPKHLITATGQRVTLRCSPRSGDLSVYWYQQSLDQGLQFLIQYYNGEERAKGNILERFSAQQFPDLHSELNLSSLELGDSALYFCASSVGPKGGGLYNEQFFGPGTRLTVL.

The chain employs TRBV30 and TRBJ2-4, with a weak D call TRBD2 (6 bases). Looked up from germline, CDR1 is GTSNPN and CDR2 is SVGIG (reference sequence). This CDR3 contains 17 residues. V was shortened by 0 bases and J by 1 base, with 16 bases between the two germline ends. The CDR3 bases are TGTGCCTGGAGTGTACCGCGAGGTGGGAGGGCCAAAAACATTCAGTACTTC. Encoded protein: CAWSVPRGGRAKNIQYF.

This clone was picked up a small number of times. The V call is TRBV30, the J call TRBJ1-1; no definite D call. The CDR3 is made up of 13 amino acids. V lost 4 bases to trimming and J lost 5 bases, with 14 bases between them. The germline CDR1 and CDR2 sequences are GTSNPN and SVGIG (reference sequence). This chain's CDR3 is CAWISRPGTEAFF. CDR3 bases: TGTGCCTGGATCTCACGTCCGGGTACTGAAGCTTTCTTT.